This is a list of T cell receptor beta chains from one sample in a study of beta chain features in type 1 diabetes. Using immunoSEQ multiplex PCR, the repertoire was profiled, and TCRdb retains in-frame clones only, with some absent. The sample has about 290,000 clones, about 8% seen once. The sequenced sample consisted of central memory CD4+ T cells from blood. Receptor source: a woman under 30 in good health. The CDR3 runs from the conserved cysteine through the conserved F or W. A D gene is named only where the DNA matches it firmly. For some rows the clone size is stated as once, few or many, or as a class when expanded; others skip it.

TRBJ2-3 few TRBV5-1 NA CASTLSGVNTDTQYF TGCGCCAGCACCCTGTCTGGGGTAAACACAGATACGCAGTATTTT
TRBJ1-5 many TRBV7-9 NA CASSPGTYNSNQPQHF TGTGCCAGCAGCCCTGGGACGTACAATAGCAATCAGCCCCAGCATTTT
TRBJ2-1 many TRBV7-2 NA CASRGTDTYNEQFF TGTGCCAGCAGGGGGACGGATACCTACAATGAGCAGTTCTTC
TRBJ1-3 few TRBV7-2 NA CASSQDLGHTIYF TGTGCCAGCAGCCAAGATCTCGGGCACACCATATATTTT
TRBJ1-4 NA TRBV7-9 NA CASSTGHSATNEKLFF TGTGCCAGCAGCACGGGACACTCTGCAACTAATGAAAAACTGTTTTTT
TRBJ2-5 NA TRBV5-1 NA CASSPRLGGETQYF TGCGCCAGCAGCCCCCGTCTTGGGGGAGAGACCCAGTACTTC
TRBJ2-4 many TRBV4-2 TRBD2 CASSQAGTRENIQYF TGTGCCAGCAGCCAAGCAGGGACTAGAGAAAACATTCAGTACTTC
TRBJ1-2 NA TRBV11-2 TRBD1 CASSLGQPRSVNYGYTF TGTGCCAGCAGCTTGGGACAGCCTCGATCAGTTAACTATGGCTACACCTTC
TRBJ2-2 few TRBV9 NA CASSVDITGELFF TGTGCCAGCAGCGTAGACATCACCGGGGAGCTGTTTTTT
TRBJ2-7 NA TRBV19 TRBD2 CASSISGSGLYEQYF TGTGCCAGTAGTATAAGCGGGAGTGGCCTCTACGAGCAGTACTTC
TRBJ1-5 many TRBV6-5 TRBD1 CASSKQGRDQPQHF TGTGCCAGCAGTAAACAGGGGCGAGATCAGCCCCAGCATTTT
TRBJ2-5 few TRBV19 NA CASRISGGEKTQYF TGTGCCAGTAGGATCAGCGGAGGGGAAAAGACCCAGTACTTC
TRBJ2-3 few TRBV6-1 NA CASSENTINTQYF TGTGCCAGCAGTGAAAATACAATTAATACGCAGTATTTT
TRBJ2-5 NA TRBV15 NA CATSSYRDSKSSQYF TGTGCCACCAGCTCCTATCGGGACTCGAAATCGTCCCAGTACTTC
TRBJ1-2 NA TRBV5-1 NA CASKAAGTLNYGYTF TGCGCCAGCAAGGCCGCCGGGACGCTTAACTATGGCTACACCTTC
TRBJ1-4 NA TRBV2 NA CASSRDTREKLFF TGTGCCAGCAGTAGGGATACGAGAGAAAAACTGTTTTTT
TRBJ1-4 few TRBV5-6 TRBD1 CASSFNRGAGELFF TGTGCCAGCAGCTTCAACAGGGGCGCAGGGGAACTGTTTTTT
TRBJ1-2 few TRBV28 TRBD1 CASSSTTGVVGYTF TGTGCCAGCAGTTCCACGACAGGGGTCGTTGGCTACACCTTC
TRBJ2-3 NA TRBV7-9 TRBD2 CATGGAGTDTQYF TGTGCCACCGGGGGGGCCGGCACAGATACGCAGTATTTT
TRBJ1-2 NA TRBV7-2 TRBD1 CASSANRGSYTF TGTGCCAGCAGCGCGAACAGGGGTAGCTACACCTTC
TRBJ2-1 NA TRBV27 TRBD1 CASSTPGQGARISSYNEQFF TGTGCCAGCAGTACACCGGGACAGGGGGCGAGAATAAGCTCCTACAATGAGCAGTTCTTC
TRBJ1-4 NA TRBV29-1 NA CSVFVGGGEKLFF TGCAGCGTTTTTGTCGGGGGTGGTGAAAAACTGTTTTTT
TRBJ2-7 many TRBV6-5 NA CASSYSIGGNYEQYF TGTGCCAGCAGTTACTCGATCGGGGGTAACTACGAGCAGTACTTC
TRBJ2-2 few TRBV5-1 NA CASSPGQGRTGELFF TGCGCCAGCAGCCCTGGACAAGGACGCACCGGGGAGCTGTTTTTT